The T cell receptor beta chain under discussion was sequenced for a study of blood T cell repertoires in COVID-19. Study details: The origin of the acute and convalescent COVID-19 samples was the United States, Italy and Spain. T cells, B-cell-depleted T cells, or PBMCs supplied cDNA or gDNA.

The sample holds many counts of this clone. Per the authors' pipeline: Amplification of reference gene primers was used by the study to estimate nucleated cell counts. Profiling relied on immunoSEQ multiplex PCR, and the TCRdb table lists in-frame clones only, not all of them. Clonal size and the V and J genes are those of that table, whereas D and trimming came from the DNA. The data show roughly 240,000 clones, with 80% to 90% seen just once and 4% to 5% held by the top ten. Sequenced sample: peripheral blood. This TCR was recovered from a woman in her 70s with acute or convalescent COVID-19.

Here the CDR3 reads CAWSPFPGLADLTYEQYF. CDR3 coding DNA: TGTGCCTGGAGTCCGTTCCCGGGACTAGCGGATTTAACCTACGAGCAGTACTTC. The rearrangement links TRBV30 to TRBJ2-7, with 11 bases matching TRBD2. The germline V gene has CDR1 GTSNPN and CDR2 SVGIG (reference sequence). The CDR3 contains 18 residues. V shed 2 bases, J shed 2 bases, and the junction held 14 bases outside the gene matches.